This TCR beta chain was sequenced during a study of blood T cell repertoires in COVID-19 (dated by TCRdb to about 2020). At the level of the whole study: Samples from collaborators originated in the United States, Italy and Spain and spanned both the acute and convalescent phases of COVID-19. The prospective study material was composed of cDNA or gDNA derived from T cells, B-cell-depleted T cells, or PBMCs. Subjects who had been exposed to COVID-19, were actively infected with it, or had recovered from it provided the deeply sampled blood TCRbeta repertoires that made up the dataset. The repertoires were released in a freely available public database meant as a resource for research on the immune response to SARS-CoV-2. The samples were drawn from two sources: the first 160 participants of the ongoing ImmuneRACE study, and about 1,300 subjects contributed by 6 global collaborators. Nearly every sample came with metadata listing a de-identified subject ID, COVID-19 status, age in years and sex. Where HLA class I and class II types were available, the types were taken from metadata supplied by the sample provider, not from assay-based typing.

Here is what the overall study found, with its caveats: Clinical and demographic metadata were provided uncurated, with the amount varying by source and participant.

The collaborating institutions used their own protocols to collect whole blood in K2EDTA tubes. For TCRbeta analysis, collaborators shipped samples as frozen whole blood, isolated PBMCs, or DNA extracted from either of those sample types. A word on this clone: What antigen it recognizes has not been identified. Qualities for individual bases were not recorded, and no much larger clone is one base off.

TCRbeta CDR3 regions were amplified from genomic DNA by means of the immunoSEQ Assay, a bias-controlled multiplex PCR. Per the authors' processing: Nucleated cell counts per sample were estimated from amplification of reference gene primers within the assay. Sequence reads were collapsed and filtered to measure the absolute abundance of every unique TCRbeta CDR3 rearrangement. For each sample, productive Simpson clonality was calculated as the square root of Simpson's diversity index across productive rearrangements. The clones in this table, taken by TCRdb from immuneACCESS, are in-frame only. Not every clone is retained; where verified, under half of the shortfall comes from an unresolved V gene, and the cause of the rest is unknown. From that table come the V and J calls and clone size; the DNA was used to work out D and trimming. The sample table records about 210,000 clones; roughly 94% of these occur just once. The ten largest clones add up to 1% to 1.5% of the sample.

This TCR came from a man aged 30 to 45 with acute or convalescent COVID-19. Sequencing used peripheral blood.

The CDR3 here reads CASSFTTGGYGYTF. The DNA sequence is given as TGCGCCAGCAGCTTTACGACAGGGGGCTATGGCTACACCTTC. In this chain, TRBV5-1 is recombined with TRBJ1-2, with TRBD1 identical over 9 junction bases. Via the germline V gene, CDR1 is SGHRS and CDR2 YFSETQ. The CDR3 holds 14 amino acids from the cysteine to the phenylalanine. Left in the record is the CDR3 DNA by itself, 42 bases read in frame from the first base. Trimmed from V: 2 bases; trimmed from J: 4 bases; junction bases lacking a gene match: 3.